These 32 T cell receptor beta chains share one sample of origin, sequenced in a study of T cells in Graves' hyperthyroidism and ophthalmopathy. TCR beta CDR3 region amplification was performed from RNA transcripts. In the first-round RT-PCR of the TCR CDR3, the HTBI primer set was used. MiXCR, applied by TCRdb to the multiplex PCR reads, yields one record per CDR3 protein. In the table there are hundreds of thousands of distinct CDR3 sequences, about 45% of which are singletons. The sample comprised peripheral blood or thyroid tissue (not recorded which). The receptors originated from an adult man with Graves' disease, either hyperthyroidism or ophthalmopathy (not recorded which).

This clonotype was seen ten or more times. At one boundary the junction diverges from the germline segment, which might be a read error. V and J are TRBV5-1 and TRBJ1-2; D is ambiguous. This CDR3 region has 14 residues. In germline, CDR1 is SGHRS, CDR2 YFSETQ. CDR3 DNA: TGTGCCAGCAGCTTAGGAGGAGTCAACTATGGCTACACCTTC. This encodes CASSLGGVNYGYTF.

This chain uses TRBV24-1 with TRBJ1-5, with D unclear. The CDR3 runs 12 residues. The germline V gene encodes CDR1 KGHDR and CDR2 SFDVKD. With 1 base removed from V and 11 bases from J, the gap between germline ends came to 8 bases. The CDR3 loop reads CATSDFWRAQHF. DNA for the CDR3: TGTGCCACCAGTGATTTTTGGCGTGCCCAGCATTTT.

The table lists this clonotype with many counts. The chain links TRBV10-3 to TRBJ1-1; no firm D call. This CDR3 is 13 amino acids long. Between the trimmed V and J ends, which lost 8 bases and 0 bases, there was a span of 10 bases. The germline CDR1 and CDR2 sequences are ENHRY and SYGVKD. Written as DNA, the CDR3 is TGTGCCATCGGACGGGATTTGAACACTGAAGCTTTCTTT. Translated: CAIGRDLNTEAFF.

This clonotype came up many times. The genes are TRBV5-8 and TRBJ2-7; D gene unclear. V lost 2 bases, J lost 2 bases, and 11 bases lay in between. Germline CDR1 reads SGHTS; CDR2 reads YDEGEE. There are 14 residues in the CDR3. CDR3 sequence: CASSFGGGAYEQYF. Here the CDR3 DNA reads TGTGCCAGCAGCTTTGGCGGCGGCGCCTACGAGCAGTACTTC.

V is TRBV7-2 and J is TRBJ2-2, with a tentative D call TRBD2 (6 bases). The CDR3 contains 15 residues. Looked up from germline, CDR1 is SGHTA and CDR2 is FQGNSA. Trimming shortened V by 5 bases and J by 5 bases, and 15 bases separated the two germline ends. Written as DNA, the CDR3 is TGTGCCAGCAGCCCTAGTGGGGGGAAAACCGGGGAGCTGTTTTTT. Its translation: CASSPSGGKTGELFF.

In its sample, this clonotype was seen a few times. The chain joins TRBV20-1 to TRBJ1-2; 10 bases fit TRBD1. The CDR3 sequence is 14 residues long. Trimming at V came to 3 bases and at J to 4 bases, leaving 5 bases not matched to a gene. Per germline, CDR1 DFQATT and CDR2 SNEGSKA (reference sequence). As DNA, the CDR3 is TGCAGTGCTAGCACGGACAGGGGGTTCTATGGCTACACCTTC. Its translation is CSASTDRGFYGYTF.

This clonotype has only a few counts. V is TRBV20-1 and J is TRBJ2-2, with D possibly matching TRBD2 (6 bases). This CDR3 is built from 14 residues. Trimming removed 3 bases at V and 6 bases at J, with 14 bases between. Germline assignment: CDR1 DFQATT and CDR2 SNEGSKA (reference sequence). The CDR3 region has the DNA TGCAGTGCTAGTCCGGGAGACTTCTCCGGGGAGCTGTTTTTT. This codes for CSASPGDFSGELFF.

This clonotype was recorded many times. The CDR3 nucleotides are TGCAGCGTTGAATCTAATGAAAAACTGTTTTTT. This sequence encodes CSVESNEKLFF. The V and J genes are TRBV29-1 and TRBJ1-4; D not certain. This CDR3 contains 11 residues. Germline CDR1 SQVTM, CDR2 ANQGSEA. V was clipped by 2 bases and J by 3 bases, with 1 base between them.

J is TRBJ1-1 and V is TRBV3-1, with a weak D call TRBD1 (6 bases). The germline CDR1 and CDR2 sequences are LGHDT and YNNKEL (reference sequence). The CDR3 is 16 amino acids. V was cut by 4 bases and J by 3 bases, with 18 bases left in between. The CDR3 nucleotides are TGTGCCAGCAGCCCATTTCGGGGGGCTGGGGACACTGAAGCTTTCTTT. Translation gives CASSPFRGAGDTEAFF.

The chain employs TRBV7-9 and TRBJ2-2; a possible D gene is TRBD2 (6 bases). Germline assignment: CDR1 SEHNR and CDR2 FQNEAQ (reference sequence). CDR3 size: 18 residues. V lost 5 bases and J lost 6, with 25 bases in between. The CDR3 DNA reads TGTGCCAGCAGCGGAGCTGGGCTGGTCGGGGGAAGCTCCGGGGAGCTGTTTTTT. Translation gives CASSGAGLVGGSSGELFF.

With regard to this clonotype: This sequence may be a read error, since a much larger clone differs from it by one base. The chain has TRBV20-1 and TRBJ1-5; a possible D gene is TRBD1 (6 bases). The V and J ends lost 1 base and 7 bases respectively, with 11 bases between them. Germline CDR1 DFQATT, CDR2 SNEGSKA (reference sequence). The CDR3 runs to 13 residues. The CDR3 sequence: CSARVPRGQPQHF. CDR3 nucleotides: TGCAGTGCTAGAGTTCCCAGGGGACAGCCCCAGCATTTT.

The chain links TRBV5-1 to TRBJ2-2, with 8 bases lining up with TRBD2. This CDR3 is 15 amino acids long. V lost 3 bases to trimming and J lost 5 bases; unmatched junction nucleotides: 6. Germline CDR1 reads SGHRS; CDR2 reads YFSETQ. The CDR3 here is CASSSGGGRTGELFF. The CDR3 DNA reads TGCGCCAGCAGCTCGGGGGGGGGCCGAACCGGGGAGCTGTTTTTT.

This chain joins TRBV5-1 and TRBJ2-7; D is unresolved. Trimming pared 1 base from V and 2 bases from J, leaving 19 bases between. Germline values: CDR1 SGHRS, CDR2 YFSETQ. The CDR3 is 17 amino acids. Written as DNA, the CDR3 is TGCGCCAGCAGCTTGCAATCGTGGGAACAGCTGGCCTACGAGCAGTACTTC. As protein: CASSLQSWEQLAYEQYF. The complete variable domain, with remaining parts taken from reference TRBV5-1 and TRBJ2-7, reads KAGVTQTPRYLIKTRGQQVTLSCSPISGHRSVSWYQQTPGQGLQFLFEYFSETQRNKGNFPGRFSGRQFSNSRSEMNVSTLELGDSALYLCASSLQSWEQLAYEQYFGPGTRLTVT.

Many counts were recorded for this clonotype. This sequence joins TRBV14 and TRBJ2-5; 7 bases are a match to TRBD1. The J segment lost 7 bases and the V segment lost 4 bases, leaving 6 bases of the junction unmatched. Germline CDR1 and CDR2: SGHDN and FVKESK. The CDR3 totals 13 residues. In DNA, the CDR3 is TGTGCCAGCAGCCGGTCAGGGGGTGCGACCCAGTACTTC. Amino acid sequence: CASSRSGGATQYF.

The chain is built from TRBV14 and TRBJ1-5, with D possibly TRBD1 on 6 matching bases. CDR1 and CDR2 (germline): SGHDN, FVKESK. The V and J ends lost 4 bases and 2 bases respectively, with 18 bases between them. The CDR3 totals 17 residues. The CDR3 nucleotides are TGTGCCAGCAGCCCGTACACAGGGAGTCAGGGCAATCAGCCCCAGCATTTT. Its protein is CASSPYTGSQGNQPQHF.

In its sample, this clonotype was seen many times. The rearrangement joins TRBV5-4 to TRBJ1-6; 7 nucleotides agree with TRBD1. Trimming removed 4 bases from V and 10 bases from J; junction bases left unmatched: 8. This CDR3 contains 14 residues. The V gene's germline CDR1 is SGHNT and CDR2 YYREEE (reference sequence). The CDR3 loop reads CASSPDRVESPLHF. The CDR3 DNA follows: TGTGCCAGCAGCCCTGACAGGGTCGAGTCACCCCTCCACTTT.

This chain uses TRBV29-1 with TRBJ1-2, with D tentatively TRBD1 (6 bases). Germline V gene lookup returns CDR1 SQVTM and CDR2 ANQGSEA. V shed 5 bases and J shed 8 bases, with 18 bases lying between them. The CDR3 runs 13 residues. Written as DNA, the CDR3 is TGCAGCGTTCTTACAGGGTTTGATTCCGGCTACACCTTC. Protein product: CSVLTGFDSGYTF.

The chain links TRBV9 to TRBJ1-5, with a weak D call TRBD1 (6 bases). The CDR3 runs to 15 residues. Deletions cut 0 bases from V and 7 bases from J, with 14 bases between. Germline V lookup: CDR1 SGDLS, CDR2 YYNGEE. The CDR3, as DNA: TGTGCCAGCAGCGTAGAGGGGGTAGAGGGACAGCCCCAGCATTTT. It yields the protein CASSVEGVEGQPQHF.

This clonotype has a count of ten or more. V gene TRBV7-9 combines with J gene TRBJ2-5; 7 bases fit TRBD2. Germline values: CDR1 SEHNR, CDR2 FQNEAQ (reference sequence). Losses at the gene ends were 0 bases for V and 3 bases for J; bases not matched to a gene: 1. This CDR3 region has 14 residues. The CDR3 nucleotides read TGTGCCAGCAGCTTAGCGGGGGGGGAAGAGACCCAGTACTTC. It is translated as CASSLAGGEETQYF.

The chain is built from TRBV7-9 and TRBJ2-6; D is unresolved. The CDR3 is 14 residues long. The V end lost 5 bases, the J end lost 4 bases, and 9 bases lay between the germline ends. Germline assignment: CDR1 SEHNR and CDR2 FQNEAQ (reference sequence). The CDR3 spells CASSHYQGANVLTF. CDR3 nucleotide sequence: TGTGCCAGCAGCCATTATCAAGGGGCCAACGTCCTGACTTTC.

This clonotype turned up a few times. CDR3 region: CASSYGTDHYEQYF. DNA for the CDR3: TGTGCCAGCAGTTACGGGACAGACCACTACGAGCAGTACTTC. J is TRBJ2-7 and V is TRBV6-5; 7 positions agree with TRBD1. The junction had 4 bases not matched to a gene; V was cut back by 2 bases and J by 3 bases. The CDR3 sequence is 14 residues long. Germline-derived CDR1 and CDR2 are MNHEY and SVGAGI.

This clonotype was recorded a few times. This chain joins TRBV7-2 and TRBJ2-7; D gene ambiguous. The CDR3 sequence is 14 residues long. Germline V lookup: CDR1 SGHTA, CDR2 FQGNSA. Deletions cut 3 bases from V and 6 bases from J, with 15 bases between. CDR3 residues: CASSLEGSPGEQYF. As DNA, the CDR3 is TGTGCCAGCAGCTTGGAAGGTTCACCAGGCGAGCAGTACTTC.

The sample holds a few counts of this clonotype. The chain recombines TRBV12-3 or TRBV12-4 with TRBJ1-1; no reliable D call. The CDR3 extends over 13 amino acids. Between the trimmed V and J ends, which lost 7 bases and 0 bases, there was a span of 9 bases. CDR3 nucleotide sequence: TGTGCCAGCACCGGACTAATGAACACTGAAGCTTTCTTT. It specifies CASTGLMNTEAFF.

To note about this clonotype: An end of the junction differs from the germline gene, which may be a read error. V usage is TRBV10-2 and J usage is TRBJ2-5, with 13 nucleotides matching TRBD2. This CDR3 has 16 amino acids. Germline assignment: CDR1 WSHSY and CDR2 SAAADI. The CDR3 DNA reads TGTGCCAGCAGTGACGGACTAGCGGGAGAGTGGGAGACCCAGTACTTC. This encodes CASSDGLAGEWETQYF.

The chain has TRBV10-3 and TRBJ2-5, with TRBD1 matching over 10 bases. In germline, CDR1 is ENHRY, CDR2 SYGVKD. V dropped 10 bases and J dropped 2; count of bases not matched to a gene: 7. The CDR3 has 14 residues. This CDR3 reads CASDRGLLQETQYF. The DNA of the CDR3 is TGTGCCAGCGACAGGGGGCTGTTGCAAGAGACCCAGTACTTC.

The rearrangement joins TRBV20-1 to TRBJ1-1, with D possibly TRBD1 on 5 matching bases. V lost 2 bases and J lost 0, with 13 bases in between. This CDR3 has 15 residues. Germline V lookup: CDR1 DFQATT, CDR2 SNEGSKA (reference sequence). In DNA, the CDR3 is TGCAGTGCTAGACCCCCGGGACGGATGAACACTGAAGCTTTCTTT. Residues: CSARPPGRMNTEAFF.

This clonotype was observed a few times. The chain has TRBV5-1 and TRBJ1-1; perhaps TRBD1 as D (5 bases). The germline V gene has CDR1 SGHRS and CDR2 YFSETQ. V dropped 1 base and J dropped 5 bases, with 12 bases sitting between them. The CDR3 is made up of 14 amino acids. CDR3 region: CASSLMAGSTEAFF. CDR3 in DNA: TGCGCCAGCAGCTTGATGGCAGGGTCGACTGAAGCTTTCTTT. Variable domain in full (rest from reference TRBV5-1 and TRBJ1-1): KAGVTQTPRYLIKTRGQQVTLSCSPISGHRSVSWYQQTPGQGLQFLFEYFSETQRNKGNFPGRFSGRQFSNSRSEMNVSTLELGDSALYLCASSLMAGSTEAFFGQGTRLTVV.

As regards this clonotype: This clone may be a read error of a much larger clone one base away. This chain joins TRBV7-9 and TRBJ2-6; D is possibly TRBD1 (7 bases). CDR3 length: 17 residues. Germline V gene data show CDR1 as SEHNR and CDR2 as FQNEAQ (reference sequence). CDR3 in DNA: TGTGCCGGCAGCTTACCCCGACAGGGACTCGGGGCCAACGTCCTGACTTTC. This encodes CAGSLPRQGLGANVLTF. The variable domain in full, completed from reference TRBV7-9 and TRBJ2-6, reads DTGVSQNPRHKITKRGQNVTFRCDPISEHNRLYWYRQTLGQGPEFLTYFQNEAQLEKSRLLSDRFSAERPKGSFSTLEIQRTEQGDSAMYLCAGSLPRQGLGANVLTFGAGSRLTVL.

A word on this clonotype: This may stem from a read error, because a much larger clone lies one nucleotide away. This likely comes from a read error, as the CDR3 has no conserved phenylalanine or tryptophan at its end. The chain is built from TRBV10-3 and TRBJ1-1, with TRBD1 identical over 7 bases. From germline, CDR1 is ENHRY and CDR2 SYGVKD. Unmatched junction bases numbered 2, after V lost 4 bases and J lost 3 bases. This CDR3 is built from 13 residues. The CDR3 DNA sequence: TGTGCCATCAGTGGAGGGGGCGACACTGAAGCTTTCCTT. Translated, it gives CAISGGGDTEAFL.

This clonotype was recorded once. Since the CDR3 does not end with the conserved phenylalanine or tryptophan, this likely comes from a read error. The DNA is left out, because the CDR3 cannot be placed on it with certainty; the CDR3 is given as TCRdb lists it. The J gene is TRBJ1-2, the V gene TRBV29-1; the table calls TRBD1, which could not be checked here. The CDR3 comprises 9 residues, both ends counted. CDR1 SQVTM and CDR2 ANQGSEA come from the germline V gene. The CDR3: CSAEGTTTY.

The chain recombines TRBV7-4 with TRBJ2-7; TRBD2 matches 7 bases. There are 15 residues in the CDR3. CDR1 and CDR2 (germline): SGHVT, SQSDAQ. Trimming took 8 bases from V and 3 from J; bases not matched to a gene: 13. This chain's CDR3 is CASSQGASGRYEQYF. The CDR3 nucleotides are TGTGCCAGCTCCCAAGGGGCTAGCGGTCGCTACGAGCAGTACTTC.

Many counts were recorded for this clonotype. The V gene is TRBV29-1, the J gene TRBJ1-3, with D hard to call. Germline CDR1 and CDR2: SQVTM and ANQGSEA. The CDR3 has 11 amino acids. Trimming took off 7 bases at V and 4 bases at J, with 8 bases between the two ends. CDR3 sequence reads: CSARAGNTIYF. CDR3 sequence (DNA): TGCAGCGCCAGAGCGGGAAACACCATATATTTT.